A single sample is the source of the 27 T cell receptor beta chains below, sequenced in a study of blood T cell repertoires in COVID-19. Repertoires were generated with immunoSEQ multiplex PCR, while TCRdb's copy carries only in-frame clones and drops some. The top ten clones hold more than 8.5% of a sample with just over 300,000 clones, approximately 86% of them seen once. The sequencing input was PBMCs or T cells enriched from blood (not recorded which). The receptors come from a young woman who had recovered from COVID-19.

The chain carries TRBV6-5 and TRBJ2-7, with 9 bases lining up with TRBD1. The CDR3 has 15 residues. Germline V gene data show CDR1 as MNHEY and CDR2 as SVGAGI. V lost 0 bases, J lost 4 bases, and 4 bases stayed unmatched. Written as DNA, the CDR3 is TGTGCCAGCAGTTACTCGGGGACAGGGTGGTACGAGCAGTACTTC. Protein product: CASSYSGTGWYEQYF.

The rearrangement links TRBV25-1 to TRBJ1-6, with D possibly being TRBD1 (6 bases). Germline V CDR1 and CDR2: MGHDK, SYGVNS. V shed 1 base and J shed 10 bases, with 8 bases lying between them. The CDR3 spans 13 residues. DNA for the CDR3: TGTGCCAGCAGTGAATCTGGGGGCTCACCCCTCCACTTT. Translation gives CASSESGGSPLHF.

Remarks on this clone: This sample also contains other DNA sequences that code for the same CDR3. The chain recombines TRBV15 with TRBJ1-5; D gene uncertain. CDR3 size: 15 residues. Trimming removed 0 bases at V and 1 base at J, with 7 bases between. CDR1 and CDR2 from the germline V gene are LNHNV and YYDKDF (reference sequence). The CDR3 region is CATSRDRGSNQPQHF. The DNA of the CDR3 is TGTGCCACCAGCAGAGATAGAGGGAGCAATCAGCCCCAGCATTTT.

The V call is TRBV7-2, the J call TRBJ1-3; maybe TRBD1 (6 bases). V lost 5 bases and J 0 bases, leaving 11 bases between the germline ends. This CDR3 has 15 amino acids. CDR1 is SGHTA and CDR2 is FQGNSA in the germline V gene. Here the CDR3 reads CASSPTGYSGNTIYF. DNA for the CDR3: TGTGCCAGCAGCCCTACAGGGTACTCTGGAAACACCATATATTTT.

This chain connects TRBV7-6 to TRBJ2-3; TRBD2 is a possible D gene (6 bases). The germline V and J ends were trimmed by 5 bases and 5 bases, with 20 bases remaining between them. This CDR3 spans 16 amino acids. The V gene's germline CDR1 is SGHVS and CDR2 FNYEAQ. Written as DNA, the CDR3 is TGTGCCAGCAGCCGCAGGCCGGGACTGGAAGGAGATACGCAGTATTTT. Translated: CASSRRPGLEGDTQYF.

The rearrangement uses TRBV19 and TRBJ2-1; 12 positions match TRBD2. Germline CDR1 and CDR2: LNHDA and SQIVND (reference sequence). The trim removed 5 bases at V and 5 bases at J, leaving 4 bases unmatched. This CDR3 region has 15 residues. The CDR3 DNA is TGTGCCAGTAGTGATAGACTAGCGGGGGACAATGAGCAGTTCTTC. Its protein is CASSDRLAGDNEQFF.

The sample holds one count of this clone. This rearrangement joins TRBV9 to TRBJ2-1; D not resolved. The germline V gene encodes CDR1 SGDLS and CDR2 YYNGEE. V lost 0 bases to trimming and J lost 0 bases, with 13 bases between them. CDR3 length: 17 amino acids. The CDR3 here is CASSVVDEVSSYNEQFF. In DNA, the CDR3 is TGTGCCAGCAGCGTAGTCGATGAGGTTAGCTCCTACAATGAGCAGTTCTTC.

The chain joins TRBV3-1 (or the pseudogene TRBV3-2) to TRBJ1-3, with 7 bases that match TRBD1. The CDR3 sequence is 17 residues long. The germline V gene encodes CDR1 LGHDT and CDR2 YNNKEL (reference sequence). The ends lost 6 bases at V and 0 bases at J; junction bases unmatched: 11. In DNA, the CDR3 is TGTGCCAGCAGACCTCTTTTTACAGGGGCCTCTGGAAACACCATATATTTT. It codes for CASRPLFTGASGNTIYF.

The DNA of the CDR3 is TGTGCCAGCAGCCCCCGACAGATGATGAACACTGAAGCTTTCTTT. It yields the protein CASSPRQMMNTEAFF. V is TRBV7-8 and J is TRBJ1-1; the D gene is possibly TRBD1 (5 bases). The CDR3 is 15 amino acids. Germline V gene lookup returns CDR1 SGHVS and CDR2 FQNEAQ. V gave up 5 bases and J gave up 0 bases, with 13 bases separating them.

V and J are TRBV7-2 and TRBJ1-3; possible D gene TRBD1, 5 bases. With 5 bases removed from V and 4 bases from J, the gap between germline ends came to 15 bases. Looked up from germline, CDR1 is SGHTA and CDR2 is FQGNSA. The CDR3 is 15 amino acids. The CDR3 bases are TGTGCCAGCAGCCCCCAGGGTACTGCGGGAAACACCATATATTTT. As protein: CASSPQGTAGNTIYF.

The rearrangement joins TRBV5-4 to TRBJ2-1, with a tentative D call TRBD2 (6 bases). Trimming shortened V by 4 bases and J by 7 bases, and 15 bases separated the two germline ends. The CDR3 sequence is 14 residues long. The germline gives CDR1 SGHNT, CDR2 YYREEE (reference sequence). The CDR3 coding sequence is TGTGCCAGCAGCATAGAGCGGAGGGAAAATGAGCAGTTCTTC. It translates to CASSIERRENEQFF. Together with reference TRBV5-4 and TRBJ2-1, the CDR3 gives the full variable domain: ETGVTQSPTHLIKTRGQQVTLRCSSQSGHNTVSWYQQALGQGPQFIFQYYREEENGRGNFPPRFSGLQFPNYSSELNVNALELDDSALYLCASSIERRENEQFFGPGTRLTVL.

The chain links TRBV7-3 to TRBJ2-1; 12 bases match TRBD2. Germline values: CDR1 SGHTA, CDR2 FQGTGA. The CDR3 is made up of 18 amino acids. J gave up 1 base and V 5 bases, and 9 bases lay outside the gene matches. DNA of the CDR3: TGTGCCAGCAGCCTCCAGACTAGCGGGAGAGGATCCTACAATGAGCAGTTCTTC. Translation gives CASSLQTSGRGSYNEQFF. Full variable domain (rest looked up from reference TRBV7-3 and TRBJ2-1): GAGVSQTPSNKVTEKGKYVELRCDPISGHTALYWYRQSLGQGPEFLIYFQGTGAADDSGLPNDRFFAVRPEGSVSTLKIQRTERGDSAVYLCASSLQTSGRGSYNEQFFGPGTRLTVL.

The CDR3 loop reads CASSLGDTHTDTQYF. As DNA, the CDR3 is TGTGCCAGCAGCTTAGGGGACACCCACACAGATACGCAGTATTTT. The rearrangement uses TRBV7-9 and TRBJ2-3; possible D gene TRBD1, 6 bases. The ends were cut back, 1 base at V and 2 bases at J, with 10 bases in the middle. This CDR3 is 15 amino acids long. Germline V CDR1 and CDR2: SEHNR, FQNEAQ (reference sequence).

The CDR3 DNA is TGTGCCACCAGCTCGCTGGGGCCTAGTCGAGAAAAACTGTTTTTT. Amino acids: CATSSLGPSREKLFF. V usage is TRBV15 and J usage is TRBJ1-4; D might be TRBD1 (5 bases). V was clipped by 5 bases and J by 8 bases, with 18 bases between them. The germline gives CDR1 LNHNV, CDR2 YYDKDF (reference sequence). The CDR3 totals 15 residues.

The chain carries TRBV2 and TRBJ2-5; 11 bases are a match to TRBD2. The V segment lost 5 bases and the J segment 5 bases; nucleotides outside the gene matches: 7. Germline CDR1 and CDR2: SNHLY and FYNNEI. There are 15 residues in the CDR3. The CDR3 region has the DNA TGTGCCAGCAGTACACTAGCGGGAGTCATTGAGACCCAGTACTTC. Translation gives CASSTLAGVIETQYF.

The J gene is TRBJ2-3, the V gene TRBV2, with 11 nucleotides matching TRBD1. Germline-derived CDR1 and CDR2 are SNHLY and FYNNEI. The CDR3 loop spans 14 amino acids. With V trimmed by 9 bases and J by 5 bases, 7 bases remained unmatched. Here the CDR3 DNA reads TGTGCCAGGGCAAGGACAGGGGGCGGAGATACGCAGTATTTT. The encoded protein is CARARTGGGDTQYF.

This clone was seen a single time. The V gene is TRBV7-9, the J gene TRBJ1-3; no definite D call. In germline, CDR1 is SEHNR, CDR2 FQNEAQ (reference sequence). CDR3 length: 16 amino acids. V was pared by 5 bases and J by 0 bases, with 14 bases between. The CDR3 sequence is CASSPPRSTSGNTIYF. CDR3 sequence (DNA): TGTGCCAGCAGCCCACCGCGGTCAACCTCTGGAAACACCATATATTTT.

This clone was detected ten times or more. The V call is TRBV21-1, the J call TRBJ1-5; the table's D call, TRBD1, has no DNA check behind it. TRBV21-1 is annotated as a pseudogene. The CDR3 has 15 residues. CDR3 sequence reads: CASSKEKGINQPQHF. The CDR3 nucleotides are TGTGCCAGCAGCAAAGAGAAGGGGATCAATCAGCCCCAGCATTTT.

This chain connects TRBV28 to TRBJ2-7; unclear D gene. Trimming took 6 bases from V and 2 from J, leaving 8 bases between them. This CDR3 has 12 residues. Per germline, CDR1 MDHEN and CDR2 SYDVKM. CDR3 in amino acids: CASSDLAYEQYF. The CDR3 DNA follows: TGTGCCAGCAGCGATCTAGCCTACGAGCAGTACTTC.

The chain joins TRBV2 to TRBJ1-2, with D possibly being TRBD1 (5 bases). Trimming left V 3 bases short and J 8 bases short, with 25 bases between. The CDR3 runs to 17 residues. CDR1 and CDR2 (germline): SNHLY, FYNNEI. CDR3 nucleotides: TGTGCCAGCAGTGAGAAAAGTGACAGCTTGGGCACTTACGGCTACACCTTC. Translated: CASSEKSDSLGTYGYTF.

This clone showed up just once. The V gene is TRBV19, the J gene TRBJ1-1; TRBD1 aligns across 8 bases. The length of the CDR3 is 14 residues. J was trimmed by 4 bases and V by 5 bases; bases with no gene match: 6. CDR1 and CDR2 from the germline V gene are LNHDA and SQIVND (reference sequence). The CDR3 bases are TGTGCCAGTAGTTTCGGGACAGGTGGCACTGAAGCTTTCTTT. Its protein product is CASSFGTGGTEAFF.

A few counts support this clone. At one boundary the junction diverges from the germline segment, which might be a read error. The chain carries TRBV20-1 and TRBJ1-1; no reliable D call. Germline lookup yields CDR1 DFQATT and CDR2 SNEGSKA (reference sequence). The CDR3 runs 11 residues. The CDR3 DNA follows: TGCAGTGCGAGAGGAGACACTGAAGCTTTCTTT. Protein product: CSARGDTEAFF.

V usage is TRBV7-9 and J usage is TRBJ1-2; weak D call: TRBD1 (5 bases). V was trimmed by 5 bases and J by 3 bases, leaving 10 bases between them. The length of the CDR3 is 13 residues. In germline, CDR1 is SEHNR, CDR2 FQNEAQ (reference sequence). In DNA form, the CDR3 reads TGTGCCAGCAGCCTGGGGCCCCACTATGGCTACACCTTC. Encoded protein: CASSLGPHYGYTF.

V and J are TRBV7-2 and TRBJ1-2; 7 bases map to TRBD1. Per the germline V gene, CDR1 is SGHTA and CDR2 is FQGNSA. This CDR3 is 16 amino acids long. V shed 3 bases, J shed 5 bases, and the junction held 12 bases outside the gene matches. The CDR3 DNA sequence: TGTGCCAGCAGCTTCTCCGAGACCGCAGGGGGGTATGGCTACACCTTC. Translation gives CASSFSETAGGYGYTF.

This chain uses TRBV7-9 with TRBJ2-3, with TRBD2 matching over 8 bases. The ends lost 1 base at V and 4 bases at J; junction bases unmatched: 1. The CDR3 runs to 14 residues. Germline CDR1 reads SEHNR; CDR2 reads FQNEAQ (reference sequence). The CDR3 DNA follows: TGTGCCAGCAGCTTAGAGGGACTAGCAGATACGCAGTATTTT. The encoded protein is CASSLEGLADTQYF.

The gene calls are TRBV5-1 and TRBJ1-2; D is ambiguous. V was clipped by 3 bases and J by 4 bases, with 10 bases between them. Germline V gene sequence: CDR1 SGHRS, CDR2 YFSETQ. The CDR3 is made up of 13 amino acids. CDR3 bases: TGCGCCAGCAGCTCGGCGGGCACCTATGGCTACACCTTC. It encodes CASSSAGTYGYTF.

The chain is built from TRBV27 and TRBJ1-1; D gene uncertain. Germline V gene lookup returns CDR1 MNHEY and CDR2 SMNVEV (reference sequence). The CDR3 is made up of 15 amino acids. Trimming stripped 5 bases from V and 4 bases from J, with 17 bases between. Written as DNA, the CDR3 is TGTGCCAGCAGTCGTTTAGGGTTGGAGGGCACTGAAGCTTTCTTT. Encoded protein: CASSRLGLEGTEAFF.